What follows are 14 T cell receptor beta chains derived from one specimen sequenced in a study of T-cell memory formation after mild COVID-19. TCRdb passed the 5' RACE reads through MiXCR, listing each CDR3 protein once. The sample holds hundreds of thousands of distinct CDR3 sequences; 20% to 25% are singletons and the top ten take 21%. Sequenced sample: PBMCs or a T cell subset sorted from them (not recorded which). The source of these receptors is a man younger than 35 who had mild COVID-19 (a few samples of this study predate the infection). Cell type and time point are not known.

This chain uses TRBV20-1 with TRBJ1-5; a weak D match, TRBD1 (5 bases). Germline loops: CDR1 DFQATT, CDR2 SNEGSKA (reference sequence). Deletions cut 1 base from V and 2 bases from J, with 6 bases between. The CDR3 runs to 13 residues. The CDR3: CSARVGGNQPQHF. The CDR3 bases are TGCAGTGCTAGAGTGGGGGGCAATCAGCCCCAGCATTTT.

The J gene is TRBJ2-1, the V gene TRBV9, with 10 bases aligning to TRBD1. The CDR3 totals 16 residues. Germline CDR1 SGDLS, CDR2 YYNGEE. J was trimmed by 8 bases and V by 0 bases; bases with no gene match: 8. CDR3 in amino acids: CASSVGKGTGADEQFF. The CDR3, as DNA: TGTGCCAGCAGCGTAGGGAAGGGGACAGGGGCGGATGAGCAGTTCTTC. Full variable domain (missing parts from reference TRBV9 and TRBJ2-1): DSGVTQTPKHLITATGQRVTLRCSPRSGDLSVYWYQQSLDQGLQFLIQYYNGEERAKGNILERFSAQQFPDLHSELNLSSLELGDSALYFCASSVGKGTGADEQFFGPGTRLTVL.

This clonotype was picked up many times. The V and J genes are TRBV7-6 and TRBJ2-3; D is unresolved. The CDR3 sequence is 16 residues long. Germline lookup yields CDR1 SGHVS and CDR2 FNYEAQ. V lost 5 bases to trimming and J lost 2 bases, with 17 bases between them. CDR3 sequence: CASSQWVFETTDTQYF. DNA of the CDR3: TGTGCCAGCAGCCAATGGGTCTTTGAGACCACAGATACGCAGTATTTT.

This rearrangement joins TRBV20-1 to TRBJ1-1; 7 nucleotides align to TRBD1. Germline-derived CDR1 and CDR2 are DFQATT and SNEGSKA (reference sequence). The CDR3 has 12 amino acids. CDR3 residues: CRDRRTGTEAFF. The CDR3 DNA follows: TGCAGGGACAGGAGGACGGGCACTGAAGCTTTCTTT.

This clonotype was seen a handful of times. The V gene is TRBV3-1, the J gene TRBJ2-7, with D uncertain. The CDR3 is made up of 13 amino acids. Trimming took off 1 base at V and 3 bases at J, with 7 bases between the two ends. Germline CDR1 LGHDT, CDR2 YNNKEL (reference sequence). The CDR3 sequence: CASSQATYYEQYF. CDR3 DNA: TGTGCCAGCAGCCAAGCCACATACTACGAGCAGTACTTC.

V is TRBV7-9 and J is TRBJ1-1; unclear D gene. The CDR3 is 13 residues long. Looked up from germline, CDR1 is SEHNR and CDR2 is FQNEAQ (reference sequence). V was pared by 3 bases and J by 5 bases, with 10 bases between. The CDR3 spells CASSFGFGTEAFF. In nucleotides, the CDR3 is TGTGCCAGCAGCTTCGGTTTTGGTACTGAAGCTTTCTTT.

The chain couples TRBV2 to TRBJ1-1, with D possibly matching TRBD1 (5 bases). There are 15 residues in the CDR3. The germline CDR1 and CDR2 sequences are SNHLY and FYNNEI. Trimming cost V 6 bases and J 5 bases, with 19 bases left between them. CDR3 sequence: CASRSDPGGKTEAFF. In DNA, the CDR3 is TGTGCCAGCAGATCGGACCCGGGGGGAAAGACTGAAGCTTTCTTT.

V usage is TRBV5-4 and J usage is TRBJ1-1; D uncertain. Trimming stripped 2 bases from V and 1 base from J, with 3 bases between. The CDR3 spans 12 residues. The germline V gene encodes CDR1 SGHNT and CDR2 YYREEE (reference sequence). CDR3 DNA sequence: TGTGCCAGCAGCTTTTCGAACACTGAAGCTTTCTTT. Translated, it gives CASSFSNTEAFF.

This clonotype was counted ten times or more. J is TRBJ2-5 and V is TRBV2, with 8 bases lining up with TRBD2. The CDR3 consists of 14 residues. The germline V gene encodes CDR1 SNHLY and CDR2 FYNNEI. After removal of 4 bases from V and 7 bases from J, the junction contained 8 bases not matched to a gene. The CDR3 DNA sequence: TGTGCCAGCAGTGGGGCAGCAGCGGGGGTGACCCAGTACTTC. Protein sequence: CASSGAAAGVTQYF. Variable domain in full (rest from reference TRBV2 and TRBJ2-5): EPEVTQTPSHQVTQMGQEVILRCVPISNHLYFYWYRQILGQKVEFLVSFYNNEISEKSEIFDDQFSVERPDGSNFTLKIRSTKLEDSAMYFCASSGAAAGVTQYFGPGTRLLVL.

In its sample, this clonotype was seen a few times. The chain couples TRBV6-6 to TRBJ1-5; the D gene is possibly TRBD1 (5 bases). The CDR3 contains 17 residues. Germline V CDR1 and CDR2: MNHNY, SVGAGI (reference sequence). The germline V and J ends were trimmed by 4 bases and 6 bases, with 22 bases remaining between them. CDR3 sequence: CASSLSRDPGWSQPQHF. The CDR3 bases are TGTGCCAGCAGTTTATCCCGGGATCCAGGGTGGAGTCAGCCCCAGCATTTT.

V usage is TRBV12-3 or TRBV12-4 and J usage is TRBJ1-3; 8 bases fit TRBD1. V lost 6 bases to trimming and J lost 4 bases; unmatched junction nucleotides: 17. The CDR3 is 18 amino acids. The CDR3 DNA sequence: TGTGCCAGCAGAGAAGCCGGGACAGGTGTTTTCGCGGGAAACACCATATATTTT. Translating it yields CASREAGTGVFAGNTIYF.

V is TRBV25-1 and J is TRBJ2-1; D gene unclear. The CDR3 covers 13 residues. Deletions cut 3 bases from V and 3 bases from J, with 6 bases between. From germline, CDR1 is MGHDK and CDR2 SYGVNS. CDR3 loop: CASSEANYNEQFF. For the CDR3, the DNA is TGTGCCAGCAGTGAGGCTAACTACAATGAGCAGTTCTTC.

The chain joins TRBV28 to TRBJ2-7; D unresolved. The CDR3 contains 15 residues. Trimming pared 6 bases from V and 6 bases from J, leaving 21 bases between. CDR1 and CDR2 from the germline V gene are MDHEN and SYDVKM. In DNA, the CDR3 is TGTGCCAGCAGCCCCCTCGGCGCGAGGTACGGCGAGCAGTACGTC. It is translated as CASSPLGARYGEQYV.

The CDR3 spells CDSSYQDRAGQYV. In DNA form, the CDR3 reads TGTGACAGCAGTTACCAAGACAGGGCGGGGCAGTACGTC. The chain has TRBV6-2 or TRBV6-3 and TRBJ2-7; 7 bases align to TRBD1. CDR3 length equals 13 residues. Germline CDR1 and CDR2: MNHEY and SVGEGT.